This T cell receptor beta chain was sequenced during a study of T cells after yellow fever vaccination. General study findings and limits: A small proportion of clonotypes was detected in both the CD4 and CD8 compartments. Compared with primary, the secondary response was weaker and peaked at day 5, not 15.

This clonotype was found a few times. Its antigen is unknown. The germline V gene has CDR1 SGHKS and CDR2 YYEKEE (reference sequence). V gave up 1 base and J gave up 3 bases, with 14 bases separating them. CDR3 length: 16 residues. MiXCR was run by TCRdb on the 5' RACE reads, yielding one entry per CDR3 protein. The sample holds 600,000 to 750,000 distinct CDR3 sequences, 9% to 15% seen once. The chain carries TRBV5-5 and TRBJ1-5, with D perhaps TRBD1 (6 bases). The source of this sequence is a man between 25 and 39 years old who received the YFV17D yellow fever vaccine. The sequences come from PBMCs, collected on the day of the yellow fever booster vaccination. CDR3 DNA sequence: TGTGCCAGCAGCTTGAATGCCGGACAGTACAATCAGCCCCAGCATTTT. Translated: CASSLNAGQYNQPQHF.